Listed below are T cell receptor beta chains from one sample, sequenced in a study of OX40 agonist ivuxolimab in advanced cancers. Clones were read by immunoSEQ multiplex PCR, and TCRdb kept only the in-frame ones, dropping some. This table has roughly 64,000 clones, around nine tenths appearing once. The specimen was CD4+ or CD8+ T cells sorted from blood, collected in a trial of the OX40 agonist ivuxolimab. The origin of the receptors is an adult with an advanced solid tumor such as melanoma, head and neck, liver or kidney cancer. Each CDR3 is given with its conserved first and last residue. A D gene is named only where the DNA matches it firmly. Expanded clones are given a class, and other clones once, few, many or no size at all.

abundance	j_gene	d_gene	len	v_gene	CDR3nt	CDR3aa
.	TRBJ1-3	.	15	TRBV6-5	TGTGCCAGCAGCTTCGGCATAGGCTCTGGAAACACCATATATTTT	CASSFGIGSGNTIYF
.	TRBJ2-1	.	11	TRBV6-1	TGTGCCAGCAGTATAGCGCGGGAGCAGTTCTTC	CASSIAREQFF
.	TRBJ2-3	TRBD1	14	TRBV2	TGTGCCAGCAGTGTGACAGGGGGCACAGATACGCAGTATTTT	CASSVTGGTDTQYF
.	TRBJ2-7	TRBD2	14	TRBV28	TGTGCCAGCAGACGGACTAGCGGGAGCTACGAGCAGTACTTC	CASRRTSGSYEQYF
once	TRBJ2-5	TRBD1	16	TRBV27	TGTGCCAGCAGTCTATACCGGGACAGGCCTAGGGAGACCCAGTACTTC	CASSLYRDRPRETQYF
.	TRBJ2-5	.	14	TRBV10-2	TGCGCCAGCAGTGAGTCCCGATTAAGGGAGACCCAGTACTTC	CASSESRLRETQYF
.	TRBJ2-1	TRBD1	14	TRBV10-3	TGTGCCACCCTAACAGGGGGATCGGGCAATGAGCAGTTCTTC	CATLTGGSGNEQFF
.	TRBJ2-5	TRBD1	14	TRBV27	TGTGCCAGCTCCCTCCGGGACAGAAAAGAGACCCAGTACTTC	CASSLRDRKETQYF
.	TRBJ1-5	.	13	TRBV7-2	TGTGCCAGCAGCTACCGGGGGCATCGGCCCCAGCATTTT	CASSYRGHRPQHF
.	TRBJ1-2	.	14	TRBV21-1	TGTGCCAGCACCGCTGTCGAGGACCACTATGGCTACACCTTC	CASTAVEDHYGYTF
.	TRBJ2-1	.	15	TRBV5-1	TGCGCCAGCAGCTTGGGGTCCAGCGCCTACAATGAGCAGTTCTTC	CASSLGSSAYNEQFF
.	TRBJ2-7	TRBD2	16	TRBV7-2	TGTGCCAGCAGCCTATGGACTAGCGGGGGCTCCTACGAGCAGTACTTC	CASSLWTSGGSYEQYF
.	TRBJ2-1	TRBD2	15	TRBV18	TGTGCCAGCTCAACCGGGACTAGCGGGAACAATGAGCAGTTCTTC	CASSTGTSGNNEQFF
.	TRBJ2-4	.	16	TRBV5-4	TGTGCCAGCAGCGTTACAGGGCCCGTAGCCAAAAACATTCAGTACTTC	CASSVTGPVAKNIQYF
.	TRBJ1-6	.	14	TRBV11-2	TGTGCCAGCAGCTTACAAACAGGGAATTCACCCCTCCACTTT	CASSLQTGNSPLHF
.	TRBJ1-3	.	15	TRBV30	TGTGCCTGGTCTCCGGGACTTAGCTCTGGAAACACCATATATTTT	CAWSPGLSSGNTIYF
.	TRBJ2-7	TRBD2	15	TRBV15	TGTGCCACCAGCAGGATGACTAGCGGGGAAGACGAGCAGTACTTC	CATSRMTSGEDEQYF
.	TRBJ2-7	.	14	TRBV30	TGTGCCTGGACGGATATAGGGAAGGGTTACGAGCAGTACTTC	CAWTDIGKGYEQYF
.	TRBJ2-1	TRBD2	15	TRBV19	TGTGCCAGTAGTATATACACTAGCGGCAACAATGAGCAGTTCTTC	CASSIYTSGNNEQFF
.	TRBJ2-7	TRBD1	14	TRBV18	TGTGCCAGCTCACCGGGACAGGTCCAGAGTGAGCAGTACTTC	CASSPGQVQSEQYF
once	TRBJ2-7	TRBD2	15	TRBV13	TGTGCCAGCAGCTTAGGCCTAGCGGATATTTACGAGCAGTACTTC	CASSLGLADIYEQYF
.	TRBJ1-5	.	13	TRBV28	TGTGCCGCGTTACGGGACGATGGTCAGCCCCAGCATTTT	CAALRDDGQPQHF
.	TRBJ1-3	TRBD1	17	TRBV5-4	TGTGCCAGCAGCTTGCAGGGGGCGCAATTCTCTGGAAACACCATATATTTT	CASSLQGAQFSGNTIYF
.	TRBJ2-5	.	14	TRBV19	TGTGCCAGTAGTCCGCAGGGGAGGCAAGAGACCCAGTACTTC	CASSPQGRQETQYF
.	TRBJ2-3	.	14	TRBV27	TGTGCCAGCAGAATGGACAGTTTTAGAGATACGCAGTATTTT	CASRMDSFRDTQYF
.	TRBJ1-1	.	13	TRBV2	TGTGCCAGCAGTGAAGAGAGGAGCACTGAAGCTTTCTTT	CASSEERSTEAFF
once	TRBJ2-7	.	14	TRBV6-5	TGTGCCAGCCGCGTGGGGGGGGCGCGTTACGAGCAGTACTTC	CASRVGGARYEQYF
.	TRBJ1-2	TRBD1	15	TRBV5-4	TGTGCCAGCAGCCCACAGGGGGCGCAGGTCGATGGCTACACCTTC	CASSPQGAQVDGYTF
few	TRBJ1-2	TRBD1	15	TRBV10-3	TGTGCCATCAGTGATACGGGACAGAAGAACTATGGCTACACCTTC	CAISDTGQKNYGYTF
.	TRBJ2-7	.	15	TRBV19	TGTGCCAGTAGTATAAAGCCCACTCCCTCCTACGAGCAGTACTTC	CASSIKPTPSYEQYF
.	TRBJ1-3	.	15	TRBV28	TGTGCCAGCAGTGAATACCCGCGTTCTGGAAACACCATATATTTT	CASSEYPRSGNTIYF
.	TRBJ2-7	.	10	TRBV5-3	TGTGCCAACAGGGTCTACGAGCAGTACTTC	CANRVYEQYF
.	TRBJ2-4	.	11	TRBV19	TGTGCCAGTAGTCCAGGGGACATTCAGTACTTC	CASSPGDIQYF
.	TRBJ2-1	.	12	TRBV27	TGTGCCAGCAGTTTAGGGGGCGTTGAGCAGTTCTTC	CASSLGGVEQFF
.	TRBJ1-5	.	15	TRBV6-1	TGTGCCAGCAGTTCGCGGGCCCTTGGTAATCAGCCCCAGCATTTT	CASSSRALGNQPQHF
.	TRBJ1-2	.	14	TRBV6-5	TGTGCCAGCAGTTACGGGATAGGATCCTATGGCTACACCTTC	CASSYGIGSYGYTF
.	TRBJ2-7	TRBD1	12	TRBV28	TGTGCCAGCAGTGTTACCGGAGACAGGGAGTACTTC	CASSVTGDREYF